This T cell receptor beta chain was found in a study of blood T cells in healthy people across ages. Isolation of PBMCs gave at least 6.5 million cells per sample. The second PCR ran about 6 to 12 cycles with a sample-barcoded 5' primer and J-beta primers. With 12 random nucleotides, a template-switch adaptor tagged each individual cDNA molecule. TCRdb reprocessed the 5' RACE reads via MiXCR and lists one record per CDR3 protein. Of around 990,000 distinct CDR3 sequences listed, roughly two fifths are singletons. This sequence originates from a man aged 18 to 35 in good health. The material sequenced was blood.

Here the CDR3 DNA reads TGTGCCAGCAGGCACGGGGGCAATGAGCAGTTCTTC. Protein: CASRHGGNEQFF. V is TRBV6-2 or TRBV6-3 and J is TRBJ2-1; tentatively, D is TRBD2 (6 bases). The germline gives CDR1 MNHEY, CDR2 SVGEGT. The CDR3 consists of 12 residues. The ends were cut back, 6 bases at V and 6 bases at J, with 9 bases in the middle.